A single count supports the clone carrying this T cell receptor beta chain. PCR amplification relied on 60 Vbeta primers (plus 13 Jbeta primers). The protocol was immunoSEQ multiplex PCR, while the TCRdb copy is restricted to in-frame clones and leaves out a portion. The top ten clones hold around 8.8% of a sample with under 130,000 clones, 76% of them seen once. The data are from a study of cytomegalovirus exposure and HLA in healthy donors. Germline-derived CDR1 and CDR2 are MGHDK and SYGVNS. The V and J ends lost 5 bases and 2 bases respectively, with 10 bases between them. The CDR3 covers 14 residues.

Sequenced material: PBMCs. The origin of this receptor is a man aged 40-55 years in good health and CMV-seropositive. V is TRBV25-1 and J is TRBJ2-1, with D perhaps matching TRBD2 (6 bases). CDR3 in amino acids: CASSNWGAYNEQFF. In nucleotides, the CDR3 is TGTGCCAGCAGTAACTGGGGGGCCTACAATGAGCAGTTCTTC.